Presented here are 27 T cell receptor beta chains from one specimen sequenced in a study of cytomegalovirus exposure and HLA in healthy donors. 60 Vbeta and 13 Jbeta primers were used in PCR. The assay was immunoSEQ multiplex PCR, and TCRdb's table has in-frame clones only and misses some. Seen here are nearly 110,000 clones, around four fifths observed once, and the top ten hold 7.8%. Sequencing was done on a sample of PBMCs. The receptors shown here come from a man aged 25 to 40 in good health and CMV-seronegative.

V gene TRBV27 combines with J gene TRBJ2-7; 10 positions match TRBD1. This CDR3 is 18 amino acids long. The trim removed 1 base at V and 3 bases at J, leaving 12 bases unmatched. From germline, CDR1 is MNHEY and CDR2 SMNVEV (reference sequence). The CDR3 protein is CASSLYSPGTGEFYEQYF. The CDR3 DNA sequence: TGTGCCAGCAGTTTATATTCCCCCGGGACAGGGGAATTCTACGAGCAGTACTTC.

The chain couples TRBV6-6 to TRBJ2-7; 7 nucleotides agree with TRBD1. V lost 8 bases to trimming and J lost 5 bases; unmatched junction nucleotides: 15. The germline V gene has CDR1 MNHNY and CDR2 SVGAGI (reference sequence). This CDR3 spans 15 amino acids. In DNA form, the CDR3 reads TGTGCCAGCTGGGACAGCGTTACGTCCCCCCACGAGCAGTACTTC. It encodes CASWDSVTSPHEQYF.

V is TRBV29-1 and J is TRBJ1-2; 8 nucleotides align to TRBD1. The J segment lost 7 bases and the V segment lost 6 bases, leaving 7 bases of the junction unmatched. The CDR3 runs 12 residues. Germline CDR1 SQVTM, CDR2 ANQGSEA. DNA for the CDR3: TGCAGCGTCAAGGACAGGGCGCGTGGCTACACCTTC. Residues: CSVKDRARGYTF.

The V call is TRBV5-1, the J call TRBJ2-2; 7 bases align to TRBD1. CDR3 length: 15 amino acids. Germline CDR1 SGHRS, CDR2 YFSETQ. The V and J ends lost 4 bases and 3 bases, in that order; junction bases with no gene match: 6. The chain's CDR3 is CASSLQGVDTGELFF. In DNA, the CDR3 is TGCGCCAGCAGCCTCCAGGGGGTGGACACCGGGGAGCTGTTTTTT.

This chain joins TRBV23-1 and TRBJ2-7; D is possibly TRBD2 (6 bases). TRBV23-1 is an ORF; its function is uncertain. The CDR3 length is 16 residues. V dropped 3 bases and J dropped 2 bases, with 17 bases sitting between them. The CDR3 sequence: CASSQKDGRGPYEQYF. DNA for the CDR3: TGCGCCAGCAGTCAGAAAGACGGGCGGGGACCCTACGAGCAGTACTTC.

This clone was seen only a few times. CDR3 in DNA: TGTGCCAGCAGACCCAAGAAGGACAGAAATAATTCACCCCTCCACTTT. Protein product: CASRPKKDRNNSPLHF. The chain couples TRBV27 to TRBJ1-6; D is perhaps TRBD1 (6 bases). Germline assignment: CDR1 MNHEY and CDR2 SMNVEV (reference sequence). The V gene lost 6 bases and the J gene lost 5 bases, with 17 bases spanning the gap. The CDR3 is 16 residues long.

This clone was counted only a few times. This rearrangement joins TRBV28 to TRBJ2-1; TRBD1 is a possible D gene (5 bases). Trimming took off 6 bases at V and 0 bases at J, with 12 bases between the two ends. Germline V CDR1 and CDR2: MDHEN, SYDVKM. This CDR3 comprises 15 residues. Here the CDR3 DNA reads TGTGCCAGCAGCCGACAGTTGAGCTCCTACAATGAGCAGTTCTTC. Protein product: CASSRQLSSYNEQFF.

The chain couples TRBV9 to TRBJ2-1; TRBD1 agrees at 8 bases. There are 15 residues in the CDR3. V lost 5 bases and J lost 0; bases outside the gene matches: 4. Germline V gene sequence: CDR1 SGDLS, CDR2 YYNGEE. This CDR3 is CASRDTGGSYNEQFF. The CDR3, as DNA: TGTGCCAGCAGGGATACAGGGGGCTCCTACAATGAGCAGTTCTTC. The full variable domain, its missing parts supplied by reference TRBV9 and TRBJ2-1, is DSGVTQTPKHLITATGQRVTLRCSPRSGDLSVYWYQQSLDQGLQFLIQYYNGEERAKGNILERFSAQQFPDLHSELNLSSLELGDSALYFCASRDTGGSYNEQFFGPGTRLTVL.

The chain has TRBV28 and TRBJ1-1, with 7 bases lining up with TRBD1. Germline V CDR1 and CDR2: MDHEN, SYDVKM. The junction had 2 bases not matched to a gene; V was cut back by 3 bases and J by 4 bases. The CDR3 loop spans 13 amino acids. The CDR3 nucleotides read TGTGCCAGCAGTTTGACAGGGTTCACTGAAGCTTTCTTT. This gives the protein CASSLTGFTEAFF.

This clone was seen more than once but under ten times. The rearrangement joins TRBV6-5 to TRBJ1-5; the D is unclear. V lost 7 bases and J lost 0, with 10 bases in between. Germline-derived CDR1 and CDR2 are MNHEY and SVGAGI. CDR3 length equals 14 residues. CDR3 sequence (DNA): TGTGCCAGCAAGGAGGTAGATAGCAATCAGCCCCAGCATTTT. Translation gives CASKEVDSNQPQHF.

J is TRBJ2-7 and V is TRBV6-1, with 11 bases fitting TRBD2. From germline, CDR1 is MNHNS and CDR2 SASEGT. V was pared by 5 bases and J by 3 bases, with 6 bases of the junction left unmatched. This CDR3 spans 15 amino acids. This chain's CDR3 is CASSTLAGGSYEQYF. The CDR3 region has the DNA TGTGCCAGCAGTACCCTAGCGGGGGGAAGCTACGAGCAGTACTTC.

This clone has only a few counts. This chain connects TRBV5-6 to TRBJ2-7; D not certain. In germline, CDR1 is SGHDT, CDR2 YYEEEE. The CDR3 is made up of 16 amino acids. The V and J ends lost 4 bases and 4 bases respectively, with 21 bases between them. The chain's CDR3 is CASSPEWVENRYEQYF. The CDR3 DNA follows: TGTGCCAGCAGCCCAGAGTGGGTGGAGAATCGTTACGAGCAGTACTTC.

J is TRBJ1-2 and V is TRBV28; weak D call: TRBD1 (6 bases). The germline V gene has CDR1 MDHEN and CDR2 SYDVKM. Trimming pared 0 bases from V and 4 bases from J, leaving 6 bases between. There are 13 residues in the CDR3. The CDR3 bases are TGTGCCAGCAGTTTATGGGACAGCTATGGCTACACCTTC. Protein product: CASSLWDSYGYTF.

V usage is TRBV30 and J usage is TRBJ2-5; a weak D match, TRBD2 (6 bases). CDR3 size: 15 residues. V was clipped by 0 bases and J by 4 bases, with 15 bases between them. Germline CDR1 is GTSNPN and CDR2 is SVGIG (reference sequence). CDR3 sequence reads: CAWSVLRGLGETQYF. The CDR3 DNA is TGTGCCTGGAGTGTACTACGGGGACTTGGAGAGACCCAGTACTTC.

This sequence joins TRBV10-3 and TRBJ1-2; D is uncertain. Germline V gene data show CDR1 as ENHRY and CDR2 as SYGVKD. The CDR3 contains 13 residues. V lost 0 bases to trimming and J lost 3 bases, with 5 bases between them. The CDR3 DNA sequence: TGTGCCATCAGTGAGTCGGCGGACTATGGCTACACCTTC. As protein: CAISESADYGYTF.

The chain joins TRBV6-5 to TRBJ1-2, with TRBD1 matching over 7 bases. The CDR3 runs to 13 residues. Per germline, CDR1 MNHEY and CDR2 SVGAGI. The ends lost 6 bases at V and 7 bases at J; junction bases unmatched: 8. CDR3 sequence: CASRYTGAGGYTF. The CDR3 DNA reads TGTGCCAGCAGATATACAGGGGCTGGTGGCTACACCTTC.

The DNA of the CDR3 is TGCGCCAGCAGCACCCGACTAGCAAAAACACTCACAGATACGCAGTATTTT. The encoded protein is CASSTRLAKTLTDTQYF. The rearrangement links TRBV5-1 to TRBJ2-3, with 7 bases that match TRBD2. Germline V gene lookup returns CDR1 SGHRS and CDR2 YFSETQ. Trimming took 4 bases from V and 2 from J; bases not matched to a gene: 13. CDR3 size: 17 residues. Using reference TRBV5-1 and TRBJ2-3 for the parts outside the CDR3, the full variable domain is KAGVTQTPRYLIKTRGQQVTLSCSPISGHRSVSWYQQTPGQGLQFLFEYFSETQRNKGNFPGRFSGRQFSNSRSEMNVSTLELGDSALYLCASSTRLAKTLTDTQYFGPGTRLTVL.

The rearrangement links TRBV5-5 to TRBJ1-4; 8 nucleotides match TRBD1. The CDR3 covers 14 residues. Looked up from germline, CDR1 is SGHKS and CDR2 is YYEKEE (reference sequence). After removal of 4 bases from V and 8 bases from J, the junction contained 7 bases not matched to a gene. The CDR3 here is CASSLQGAGEKLFF. In nucleotides, the CDR3 is TGTGCCAGCAGCCTTCAGGGGGCGGGCGAAAAACTGTTTTTT.

The chain is built from TRBV19 and TRBJ1-5, with 11 bases lining up with TRBD1. CDR1 LNHDA and CDR2 SQIVND come from the germline V gene (reference sequence). The CDR3 consists of 15 residues. Trimming removed 4 bases from V and 4 bases from J; junction bases left unmatched: 3. The CDR3 protein is CASSNGQGANQPQHF. CDR3 DNA: TGTGCCAGTAGTAACGGACAGGGGGCGAATCAGCCCCAGCATTTT.

This rearrangement joins TRBV2 to TRBJ2-2, with D possibly being TRBD2 (5 bases). V lost 4 bases to trimming and J lost 4 bases, with 13 bases between them. In germline, CDR1 is SNHLY, CDR2 FYNNEI. The CDR3 has 15 amino acids. CDR3 coding DNA: TGTGCCAGCAGTGCCCGGGCGGGTAGCACCGGGGAGCTGTTTTTT. It specifies CASSARAGSTGELFF.

This clone was seen a few times. This chain joins TRBV28 and TRBJ1-3; 7 nucleotides match TRBD1. Germline V gene data show CDR1 as MDHEN and CDR2 as SYDVKM. Losses at the gene ends were 8 bases for V and 0 bases for J; bases not matched to a gene: 10. CDR3 length: 16 amino acids. The CDR3 DNA is TGTGCCAGCTCCGCAGGGGGGTTAGACTCTGGAAACACCATATATTTT. Amino acid sequence: CASSAGGLDSGNTIYF.

J is TRBJ1-6 and V is TRBV7-9; TRBD1 matches 7 bases. This CDR3 has 14 residues. The ends lost 5 bases at V and 10 bases at J; junction bases unmatched: 8. The germline V gene encodes CDR1 SEHNR and CDR2 FQNEAQ (reference sequence). CDR3 loop: CASSPDRDDSPLHF. In DNA form, the CDR3 reads TGTGCCAGCAGCCCAGACAGGGATGACTCACCCCTCCACTTT. The whole variable domain, remainder taken from reference TRBV7-9 and TRBJ1-6, is DTGVSQNPRHKITKRGQNVTFRCDPISEHNRLYWYRQTLGQGPEFLTYFQNEAQLEKSRLLSDRFSAERPKGSFSTLEIQRTEQGDSAMYLCASSPDRDDSPLHFGNGTRLTVT.

The V call is TRBV5-1, the J call TRBJ1-2; 9 nucleotides match TRBD1. Germline V gene data show CDR1 as SGHRS and CDR2 as YFSETQ. J gave up 4 bases and V 5 bases, and 9 bases lay outside the gene matches. The CDR3 loop spans 15 amino acids. The CDR3 here is CASSRTGDSLYGYTF. CDR3 DNA: TGCGCCAGCAGTCGGACAGGGGACTCCCTCTATGGCTACACCTTC.

This chain uses TRBV27 with TRBJ2-7, with 13 bases matching TRBD2. Per the germline V gene, CDR1 is MNHEY and CDR2 is SMNVEV (reference sequence). The V and J ends lost 10 bases and 7 bases, in that order; junction bases with no gene match: 16. There are 16 residues in the CDR3. CDR3 DNA: TGTGCCACCCGGATGACTAGCGGGGGGCCCTCGCGGGAGCAGTACTTC. It codes for CATRMTSGGPSREQYF.

This chain joins TRBV7-2 and TRBJ2-7; D unresolved. V was shortened by 1 base and J by 0 bases, with 10 bases between the two germline ends. CDR3 size: 15 residues. The germline CDR1 and CDR2 sequences are SGHTA and FQGNSA. CDR3 nucleotide sequence: TGTGCCAGCAGCTTAGAAGAGCGCCCCTCCTACGAGCAGTACTTC. Translated, it gives CASSLEERPSYEQYF.

The chain couples TRBV5-1 to TRBJ2-5; D perhaps matches TRBD1 (6 bases). The closer fit of TRBJ2-7 to the DNA end suggests the J call may be wrong. This CDR3 region has 14 residues. Germline V lookup: CDR1 SGHRS, CDR2 YFSETQ. CDR3 DNA: TGCGCCAGCAGCTTGGCCTACAGGGACTACGAGCAGTACTTC. As protein: CASSLAYRDYEQYF.

This clone was observed a handful of times. V gene TRBV7-6 combines with J gene TRBJ2-7; D unclear. CDR3 length: 14 residues. V was cut by 5 bases and J by 6 bases, with 17 bases left in between. Germline V gene lookup returns CDR1 SGHVS and CDR2 FNYEAQ. CDR3 bases: TGTGCCAGCAGCCGATCCGCCCCGCCGGGCGAGCAGTACTTC. Amino acids: CASSRSAPPGEQYF.